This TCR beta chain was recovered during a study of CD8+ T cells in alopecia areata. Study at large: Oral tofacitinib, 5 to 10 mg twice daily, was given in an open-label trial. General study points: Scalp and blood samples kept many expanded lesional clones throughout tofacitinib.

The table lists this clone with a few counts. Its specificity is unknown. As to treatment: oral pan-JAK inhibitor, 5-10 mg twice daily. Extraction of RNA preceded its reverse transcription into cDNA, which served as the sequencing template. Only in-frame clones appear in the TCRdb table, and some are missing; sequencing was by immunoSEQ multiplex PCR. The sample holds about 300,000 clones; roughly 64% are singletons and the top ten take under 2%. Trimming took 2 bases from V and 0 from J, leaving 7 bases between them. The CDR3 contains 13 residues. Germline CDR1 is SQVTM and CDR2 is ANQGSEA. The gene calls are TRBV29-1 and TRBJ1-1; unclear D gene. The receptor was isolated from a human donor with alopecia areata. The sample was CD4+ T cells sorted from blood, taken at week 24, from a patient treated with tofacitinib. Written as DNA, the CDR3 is TGCAGCGTTGAAATCGGGATGAACACTGAAGCTTTCTTT. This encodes CSVEIGMNTEAFF.